These 6 T cell receptor beta chains were all obtained from the same sample, sequenced in a study of blood T cells in healthy people across ages. A second PCR of about 6 to 12 cycles used a sample-barcoded 5' primer and a J-beta primer mix. TCRdb re-analysed the 5' RACE reads in MiXCR, keeping a single row per CDR3 protein. The sample records about 810,000 distinct CDR3 sequences, about 36% being singletons. The sequenced sample was blood. The receptors stem from a man aged 18 to 30 in good health.

This clonotype was detected ten times or more. This chain joins TRBV5-1 and TRBJ2-5, with D unclear. The CDR3 has 14 residues. Per the germline V gene, CDR1 is SGHRS and CDR2 is YFSETQ. V lost 0 bases, J lost 2 bases, and 8 bases lay in between. CDR3 sequence: CASSLEGFQETQYF. The CDR3 DNA is TGCGCCAGCAGCTTGGAAGGGTTTCAAGAGACCCAGTACTTC.

The rearrangement links TRBV27 to TRBJ1-1; 9 bases map to TRBD1. The CDR3 contains 12 residues. Looked up from germline, CDR1 is MNHEY and CDR2 is SMNVEV (reference sequence). Unmatched junction bases numbered 6, after V lost 6 bases and J lost 10 bases. In nucleotides, the CDR3 is TGTGCCAGCAGAGAATTGGACAGGGGAGCTTTCTTT. It codes for CASRELDRGAFF.

This clonotype has just a few counts. The chain is built from TRBV5-1 and TRBJ2-3; D not certain. CDR1 SGHRS and CDR2 YFSETQ come from the germline V gene. V was shortened by 4 bases and J by 4 bases, with 4 bases between the two germline ends. The length of the CDR3 is 11 residues. CDR3 sequence: CASSRSDTQYF. The CDR3 DNA follows: TGCGCCAGCAGCAGATCAGATACGCAGTATTTT. Full variable domain (outside the CDR3, taken from reference TRBV5-1 and TRBJ2-3): KAGVTQTPRYLIKTRGQQVTLSCSPISGHRSVSWYQQTPGQGLQFLFEYFSETQRNKGNFPGRFSGRQFSNSRSEMNVSTLELGDSALYLCASSRSDTQYFGPGTRLTVL.

A few counts support this clonotype. The V call is TRBV12-3 or TRBV12-4, the J call TRBJ1-4; D not resolved. Trimming removed 4 bases from V and 8 bases from J, with 20 bases in between. The CDR3 is 16 amino acids. As DNA, the CDR3 is TGTGCCAGCAGTTCCGGCCGGGAAGGCGTCGTAGAAAAACTGTTTTTT. Encoded protein: CASSSGREGVVEKLFF.

Remarks on this clonotype: The junction differs from germline at one of its ends, possibly a read error. The rearrangement uses TRBV4-2 and TRBJ2-5; D is uncertain. The CDR3 contains 17 residues. Germline V gives CDR1 LGHNA, CDR2 YNFKEQ. The CDR3 spells CASSQESAAVRQEAQYF. The CDR3 nucleotides read TGTGCCAGCAGCCAAGAAAGCGCGGCGGTCCGACAAGAGGCCCAGTACTTC.

This chain uses TRBV14 with TRBJ2-3; perhaps TRBD2 as D (6 bases). The CDR3 is 15 amino acids. The germline gives CDR1 SGHDN, CDR2 FVKESK. The ends were cut back, 5 bases at V and 4 bases at J, with 16 bases in the middle. Here the CDR3 DNA reads TGTGCCAGCAGCTGGTCGGGCGGGGCCTCAGATACGCAGTATTTT. It is translated as CASSWSGGASDTQYF.